The 32 T cell receptor beta chains below all came from one sample that was sequenced in a study of healthy donors' naive CD4 and CD8 T cells. TCR libraries were built from about 500 ng of total RNA by linear amplification. TCRdb ran MiXCR on the reads and lists one entry per CDR3 protein. The sample includes 150,000 to 200,000 distinct CDR3 sequences, under 85% of them seen just once. The sequencing sample was made of naive CD4+ and CD8+ T cells sorted from blood, pooled from several donors. The receptors here all came from a pool of human donors in good health; the sample pools cells from several healthy donors.

The J gene is TRBJ2-3, the V gene TRBV29-1, with a weak D call TRBD2 (6 bases). V was shortened by 8 bases and J by 2 bases, with 14 bases between the two germline ends. The CDR3 spans 13 residues. The germline V gene encodes CDR1 SQVTM and CDR2 ANQGSEA. The DNA for the CDR3 is TGCAGCACGGGCGGGACCCTCACAGATACGCAGTATTTT. Its protein product is CSTGGTLTDTQYF.

The chain combines TRBV19 with TRBJ1-6; D is unresolved. CDR1 and CDR2 from the germline V gene are LNHDA and SQIVND (reference sequence). V was pared by 4 bases and J by 14 bases, with 12 bases between. The CDR3 spans 12 residues. The CDR3 bases are TGTGCCAGTAGTAACCGAGAAGGAGCCCTCCACTTT. The encoded protein is CASSNREGALHF.

This clonotype was detected once. The chain has TRBV30 and TRBJ2-7, with D tentatively TRBD1 or TRBD2 (5 bases each). V was cut by 0 bases and J by 6 bases, with 15 bases left in between. This CDR3 comprises 14 residues. CDR1 is GTSNPN and CDR2 is SVGIG in the germline V gene (reference sequence). The CDR3 sequence is CAWSVGPERGEQYF. As DNA, the CDR3 is TGTGCCTGGAGTGTAGGTCCGGAGAGGGGCGAGCAGTACTTC.

This chain links TRBV10-3 with TRBJ1-1; 7 bases line up with TRBD1. Germline CDR1 and CDR2: ENHRY and SYGVKD. The CDR3 has 13 residues. Unmatched junction bases numbered 7, after V lost 11 bases and J lost 1 base. For the CDR3, the DNA is TGTGCCGTCTCGGGACAGACGAACACTGAAGCTTTCTTT. This encodes CAVSGQTNTEAFF.

V usage is TRBV5-5 and J usage is TRBJ2-7; either TRBD1 or TRBD2 may supply D (7 bases each). This CDR3 spans 14 amino acids. The V end lost 2 bases, the J end lost 4 bases, and 13 bases lay between the germline ends. Germline lookup yields CDR1 SGHKS and CDR2 YYEKEE (reference sequence). CDR3 bases: TGTGCCAGCAGCTTCAGGGGGGAGGGGTACGAGCAGTACTTC. Its protein is CASSFRGEGYEQYF.

The table lists this clonotype with a few counts. This sequence joins TRBV7-2 and TRBJ2-5; no firm D call. Germline V gene lookup returns CDR1 SGHTA and CDR2 FQGNSA. V lost 2 bases and J lost 5, with 12 bases in between. This CDR3 comprises 14 residues. The DNA of the CDR3 is TGTGCCAGCAGCTTACAGTTTTCTGCGGAGACCCAGTACTTC. Protein: CASSLQFSAETQYF.

CDR3 protein: CSVGPASMNTEAFF. CDR3 DNA: TGCAGCGTTGGTCCAGCTAGCATGAACACTGAAGCTTTCTTT. The chain carries TRBV29-1 and TRBJ1-1; D remains ambiguous. The CDR3 covers 14 residues. CDR1 and CDR2 from the germline V gene are SQVTM and ANQGSEA. V gave up 4 bases and J gave up 0 bases, with 12 bases separating them.

The rearrangement joins TRBV4-1 to TRBJ2-1; 8 positions match TRBD2. Germline trimming cut 3 bases from V and 9 bases from J; bases unmatched to any gene: 1. The germline CDR1 and CDR2 sequences are MGHRA and YSYEKL. This CDR3 has 12 amino acids. CDR3 nucleotide sequence: TGCGCCAGCAGCCAGGCGGGGGGTGAGCAGTTCTTC. Protein product: CASSQAGGEQFF.

The V gene is TRBV29-1, the J gene TRBJ2-7; D ambiguous. With 5 bases removed from V and 7 bases from J, the gap between germline ends came to 9 bases. The length of the CDR3 is 10 residues. Germline V lookup: CDR1 SQVTM, CDR2 ANQGSEA. The CDR3 coding sequence is TGCAGCGTTAAGTCTGGAGAGCAGTACTTC. Translation gives CSVKSGEQYF.

The rearrangement links TRBV6-5 to TRBJ1-1; possibly TRBD1 for D (6 bases). Germline assignment: CDR1 MNHEY and CDR2 SVGAGI. The CDR3 runs to 14 residues. Trimming stripped 7 bases from V and 5 bases from J, with 17 bases between. Here the CDR3 reads CASIPSTGETEAFF. The CDR3 bases are TGTGCCAGCATCCCTTCGACAGGCGAGACTGAAGCTTTCTTT.

The chain links TRBV19 to TRBJ1-1; tentative D call: TRBD1 (5 bases). In germline, CDR1 is LNHDA, CDR2 SQIVND (reference sequence). This CDR3 is 12 amino acids long. V gave up 7 bases and J gave up 4 bases, with 10 bases separating them. The CDR3 DNA reads as TGTGCCAGTAATGGGGGGATCACTGAAGCTTTCTTT. Residues: CASNGGITEAFF.

The chain employs TRBV24-1 and TRBJ1-3; D remains ambiguous. This CDR3 spans 16 amino acids. Germline loops: CDR1 KGHDR, CDR2 SFDVKD. V lost 5 bases and J 0 bases, leaving 13 bases between the germline ends. The CDR3 sequence is CATSGSTRDSGNTIYF. CDR3 nucleotide sequence: TGTGCCACCAGTGGTTCCACGAGAGACTCTGGAAACACCATATATTTT.

The rearrangement links TRBV5-6 to TRBJ2-5; 10 nucleotides agree with TRBD1. The V segment lost 1 base and the J segment 5 bases; nucleotides outside the gene matches: 8. The germline gives CDR1 SGHDT, CDR2 YYEEEE. The CDR3 runs 16 residues. The DNA of the CDR3 is TGTGCCAGCAGCTTGTTCGGGACAGGGGTTCCGGAGACCCAGTACTTC. It specifies CASSLFGTGVPETQYF.

The chain recombines TRBV19 with TRBJ2-1; 11 bases agree with TRBD2. CDR1 is LNHDA and CDR2 is SQIVND in the germline V gene (reference sequence). There are 17 residues in the CDR3. V lost 4 bases to trimming and J lost 0 bases; unmatched junction nucleotides: 5. CDR3 region: CASSNLLAGVSYNEQFF. The CDR3 bases are TGTGCCAGTAGTAATTTACTAGCGGGGGTCTCCTACAATGAGCAGTTCTTC.

The chain links TRBV21-1 to TRBJ1-5. TRBV21-1 is a documented pseudogene. This CDR3 region has 16 residues. CDR3 in amino acids: CASSKGEGIRHQPQHF. As DNA, the CDR3 is TGTGCCAGCAGCAAAGGGGAGGGGATCCGACATCAGCCCCAGCATTTT.

The count of this clonotype is one. This chain links TRBV10-3 with TRBJ2-3, with D perhaps matching TRBD1 (5 bases). CDR1 and CDR2 (germline): ENHRY, SYGVKD. The CDR3 runs 14 residues. V shed 6 bases and J shed 2 bases, with 12 bases lying between them. The CDR3 protein is CAIRDTRSTDTQYF. CDR3 sequence (DNA): TGTGCCATCAGGGACACCCGATCCACAGATACGCAGTATTTT.

This clonotype occurred a few times. Written as DNA, the CDR3 is TGTGCCAGCAGCTCGAGGGGAGGGGGCTTTACAGATACGCAGTATTTT. Its protein product is CASSSRGGGFTDTQYF. This chain uses TRBV11-2 with TRBJ2-3, with D possibly being TRBD1 or TRBD2 (7 bases each). CDR3 length: 16 residues. Per germline, CDR1 SGHAT and CDR2 FQNNGV. V lost 4 bases to trimming and J lost 3 bases, with 17 bases between them. The whole variable domain, filled in from reference TRBV11-2 and TRBJ2-3, reads EAGVAQSPRYKIIEKRQSVAFWCNPISGHATLYWYQQILGQGPKLLIQFQNNGVVDDSQLPKDRFSAERLKGVDSTLKIQPAKLEDSAVYLCASSSRGGGFTDTQYFGPGTRLTVL.

The CDR3 DNA follows: TGTGCCAGCTCACCAAGCTTAAAGGACACCATATATTTT. Encoded protein: CASSPSLKDTIYF. V gene TRBV18 combines with J gene TRBJ1-3; D is unresolved. The CDR3 runs 13 residues. The germline gives CDR1 KGHSH, CDR2 LQKENI. Trimming took off 2 bases at V and 8 bases at J, with 10 bases between the two ends.

The chain employs TRBV19 and TRBJ1-1; D gene ambiguous. This CDR3 has 14 amino acids. Trimming took 5 bases from V and 0 from J, leaving 10 bases between them. Looked up from germline, CDR1 is LNHDA and CDR2 is SQIVND (reference sequence). The CDR3 protein is CASSVSSVNTEAFF. DNA for the CDR3: TGTGCCAGTAGTGTGAGCTCGGTGAACACTGAAGCTTTCTTT.

The gene calls are TRBV29-1 and TRBJ2-3, with unresolved D. V was trimmed by 4 bases and J by 0 bases, leaving 5 bases between them. This CDR3 is built from 12 residues. Germline loops: CDR1 SQVTM, CDR2 ANQGSEA. The chain's CDR3 is CSVGPSTDTQYF. DNA of the CDR3: TGCAGCGTTGGCCCCAGCACAGATACGCAGTATTTT.

V is TRBV11-2 and J is TRBJ1-1; 8 positions match TRBD1. The junction had 14 bases not matched to a gene; V was cut back by 5 bases and J by 6 bases. In germline, CDR1 is SGHAT, CDR2 FQNNGV. The CDR3 spans 16 residues. The CDR3 loop is CASSLWEGQGHSEAFF. The CDR3 coding sequence is TGTGCCAGCAGCCTTTGGGAAGGACAGGGTCACTCTGAAGCTTTCTTT.

The gene calls are TRBV29-1 and TRBJ1-1; tentative D call: TRBD1 (6 bases). This CDR3 region has 13 residues. Germline values: CDR1 SQVTM, CDR2 ANQGSEA. The CDR3 region has the DNA TGCATCGGGCAACAGGGCATGAACACTGAAGCTTTCTTT. It codes for CIGQQGMNTEAFF.

The V and J genes are TRBV10-3 and TRBJ1-1, with D possibly matching TRBD1 (6 bases). Germline CDR1 is ENHRY and CDR2 is SYGVKD. Deletions cut 6 bases from V and 1 base from J, with 15 bases between. This CDR3 has 15 residues. This CDR3 reads CAIRGLGTPNTEAFF. CDR3 DNA: TGTGCCATCAGGGGCCTGGGGACACCGAACACTGAAGCTTTCTTT.

This clonotype appeared once. The CDR3 sequence is CSVAGTRDVQYF. The CDR3 DNA reads TGCAGCGTCGCCGGGACTAGAGATGTGCAGTACTTC. The chain links TRBV29-1 to TRBJ2-7; 8 nucleotides agree with TRBD2. This CDR3 contains 12 residues. The V and J ends lost 6 bases and 9 bases, in that order; junction bases with no gene match: 10. Per the germline V gene, CDR1 is SQVTM and CDR2 is ANQGSEA.

The gene calls are TRBV6-1 and TRBJ1-1, with D possibly TRBD1 on 5 matching bases. V lost 5 bases and J lost 6, with 16 bases in between. Germline V gene data show CDR1 as MNHNS and CDR2 as SASEGT. This CDR3 comprises 14 residues. CDR3 protein: CASSLLSQGPEAFF. In nucleotides, the CDR3 is TGTGCCAGCAGTCTTTTGTCCCAGGGCCCTGAAGCTTTCTTT.

The genes are TRBV29-1 and TRBJ2-5, with D possibly TRBD1 on 5 matching bases. The V gene's germline CDR1 is SQVTM and CDR2 ANQGSEA. The CDR3 is 13 residues long. Trimming pared 5 bases from V and 4 bases from J, leaving 14 bases between. The CDR3 bases are TGCAGCGTTCCGTGGGGCTCAATAGAGACCCAGTACTTC. This codes for CSVPWGSIETQYF.

The J gene is TRBJ2-7, the V gene TRBV27, with 10 bases lining up with TRBD1. The CDR3 length is 14 residues. V was pared by 0 bases and J by 6 bases, with 2 bases of the junction left unmatched. The germline CDR1 and CDR2 sequences are MNHEY and SMNVEV (reference sequence). The CDR3: CASSLSGTGAEQYF. For the CDR3, the DNA is TGTGCCAGCAGTTTATCAGGGACAGGGGCCGAGCAGTACTTC.

The chain links TRBV29-1 to TRBJ2-1, with TRBD2 matching 10 bases. The germline gives CDR1 SQVTM, CDR2 ANQGSEA. J was trimmed by 5 bases and V by 4 bases; bases with no gene match: 8. The CDR3 loop spans 15 amino acids. The CDR3 here is CSVAGELAGHNEQFF. The CDR3 DNA follows: TGCAGCGTTGCTGGGGAACTAGCGGGGCACAATGAGCAGTTCTTC.

This chain connects TRBV6-5 to TRBJ1-5; D not certain. This CDR3 is 13 amino acids long. The V end lost 6 bases, the J end lost 3 bases, and 9 bases lay between the germline ends. Germline CDR1 and CDR2: MNHEY and SVGAGI. The CDR3 region is CASRPSLNQPQHF. As DNA, the CDR3 is TGTGCCAGCAGACCTTCCCTCAATCAGCCCCAGCATTTT.

The chain links TRBV19 to TRBJ1-1; D not certain. Germline V gene data show CDR1 as LNHDA and CDR2 as SQIVND (reference sequence). Trimming left V 6 bases short and J 5 bases short, with 13 bases between. The CDR3 sequence is 13 residues long. CDR3 in DNA: TGTGCCAGTAGCACCGGACGCGGGACTGAAGCTTTCTTT. It encodes CASSTGRGTEAFF.

The V call is TRBV15, the J call TRBJ2-7; D tentatively fits TRBD1 or TRBD2 (5 bases each). V was shortened by 1 base and J by 4 bases, with 8 bases between the two germline ends. The CDR3 has 13 amino acids. Germline lookup yields CDR1 LNHNV and CDR2 YYDKDF (reference sequence). CDR3 protein: CATSRAREYEQYF. The CDR3 DNA follows: TGTGCCACCAGCAGAGCCAGGGAGTACGAGCAGTACTTC.

This clonotype came up a few times. The V and J genes are TRBV29-1 and TRBJ2-1; possible D gene TRBD2, 5 bases. Germline V lookup: CDR1 SQVTM, CDR2 ANQGSEA. V lost 7 bases and J 7 bases, leaving 11 bases between the germline ends. This CDR3 has 11 amino acids. The CDR3 reads CSASDSNEQFF. For the CDR3, the DNA is TGCAGCGCCTCGGACTCGAATGAGCAGTTCTTC.